The 4 T cell receptor beta chains listed next were all sequenced from one sample in a study of blood T cell repertoires in COVID-19. Some clones are missing from TCRdb's copy, which holds only in-frame ones; the method was immunoSEQ multiplex PCR. The sample lists approximately 260,000 clones; over 70% were seen once. The sequenced material came from peripheral blood. The receptor set was obtained from a human donor in a cohort sampled during active COVID-19.

This clone appeared a few times. CDR3 sequence (DNA): TGCGCCAGCAGCCCCGGGAGTTGGAATGAGCAGTTCTTC. The encoded protein is CASSPGSWNEQFF. J is TRBJ2-1 and V is TRBV4-1; D is perhaps TRBD2 (6 bases). Trimming left V 4 bases short and J 7 bases short, with 11 bases between. CDR1 MGHRA and CDR2 YSYEKL come from the germline V gene. The CDR3 has 13 residues.

V and J are TRBV7-2 and TRBJ2-3; the match to TRBD2 covers 11 bases. Trimming took 6 bases from V and 2 from J; bases not matched to a gene: 7. CDR1 SGHTA and CDR2 FQGNSA come from the germline V gene. The CDR3 sequence is 16 residues long. The CDR3 region has the DNA TGTGCCAGCAGGGGGGCGGGACTAGCGGACACAGATACGCAGTATTTT. Residues: CASRGAGLADTDTQYF. Filled out from reference TRBV7-2 and TRBJ2-3, the complete variable domain reads GAGVSQSPSNKVTEKGKDVELRCDPISGHTALYWYRQSLGQGLEFLIYFQGNSAPDKSGLPSDRFSAERTGGSVSTLTIQRTQQEDSAVYLCASRGAGLADTDTQYFGPGTRLTVL.

The genes are TRBV19 and TRBJ1-1, with D uncertain. V lost 8 bases, J lost 2 bases, and 12 bases lay in between. Germline CDR1 LNHDA, CDR2 SQIVND (reference sequence). This CDR3 contains 13 residues. The CDR3 nucleotides are TGTGCCAGTTCACTCCCGGGAAACACTGAAGCTTTCTTT. It is translated as CASSLPGNTEAFF.

The chain links TRBV20-1 to TRBJ2-3; D is perhaps TRBD1 (5 bases). Germline loops: CDR1 DFQATT, CDR2 SNEGSKA (reference sequence). The CDR3 loop spans 11 amino acids. Trimming removed 6 bases from V and 5 bases from J, with 9 bases in between. The CDR3 DNA follows: TGCAGTGCCGGACAAGTAGATACGCAGTATTTT. Its protein is CSAGQVDTQYF.